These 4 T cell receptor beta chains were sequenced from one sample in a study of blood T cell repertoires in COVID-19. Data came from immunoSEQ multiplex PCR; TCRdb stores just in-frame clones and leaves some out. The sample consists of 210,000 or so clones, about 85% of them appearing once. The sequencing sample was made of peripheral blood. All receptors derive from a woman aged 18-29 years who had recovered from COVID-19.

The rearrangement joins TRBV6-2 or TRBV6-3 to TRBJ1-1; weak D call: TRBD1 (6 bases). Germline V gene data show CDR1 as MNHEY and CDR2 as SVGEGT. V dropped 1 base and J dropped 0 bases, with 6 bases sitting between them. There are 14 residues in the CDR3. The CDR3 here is CASSYWTVNTEAFF. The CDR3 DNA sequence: TGTGCCAGCAGTTACTGGACAGTGAACACTGAAGCTTTCTTT.

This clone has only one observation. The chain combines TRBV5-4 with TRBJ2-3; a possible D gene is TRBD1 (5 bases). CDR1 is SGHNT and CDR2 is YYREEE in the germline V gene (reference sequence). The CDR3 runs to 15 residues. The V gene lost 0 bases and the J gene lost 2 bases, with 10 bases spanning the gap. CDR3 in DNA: TGTGCCAGCAGCTTGGGGGCAGGGATCACAGATACGCAGTATTTT. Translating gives CASSLGAGITDTQYF.

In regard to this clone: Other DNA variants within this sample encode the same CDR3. CDR3 loop: CASSLVGGNTEAFF. The CDR3 DNA follows: TGTGCCAGCAGCTTAGTGGGGGGGAACACTGAAGCTTTCTTT. This chain joins TRBV7-2 and TRBJ1-1; possibly TRBD1 for D (5 bases). The CDR3 length is 14 residues. Germline V gene sequence: CDR1 SGHTA, CDR2 FQGNSA. The ends were cut back, 1 base at V and 1 base at J, with 7 bases in the middle.

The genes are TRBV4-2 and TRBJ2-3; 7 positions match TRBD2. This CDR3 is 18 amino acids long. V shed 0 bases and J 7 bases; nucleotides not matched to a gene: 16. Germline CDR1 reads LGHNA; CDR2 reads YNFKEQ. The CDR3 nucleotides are TGTGCCAGCAGCCAAGATATAAGGAGTGGACTAGAGCTCTATACGCAGTATTTT. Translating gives CASSQDIRSGLELYTQYF.